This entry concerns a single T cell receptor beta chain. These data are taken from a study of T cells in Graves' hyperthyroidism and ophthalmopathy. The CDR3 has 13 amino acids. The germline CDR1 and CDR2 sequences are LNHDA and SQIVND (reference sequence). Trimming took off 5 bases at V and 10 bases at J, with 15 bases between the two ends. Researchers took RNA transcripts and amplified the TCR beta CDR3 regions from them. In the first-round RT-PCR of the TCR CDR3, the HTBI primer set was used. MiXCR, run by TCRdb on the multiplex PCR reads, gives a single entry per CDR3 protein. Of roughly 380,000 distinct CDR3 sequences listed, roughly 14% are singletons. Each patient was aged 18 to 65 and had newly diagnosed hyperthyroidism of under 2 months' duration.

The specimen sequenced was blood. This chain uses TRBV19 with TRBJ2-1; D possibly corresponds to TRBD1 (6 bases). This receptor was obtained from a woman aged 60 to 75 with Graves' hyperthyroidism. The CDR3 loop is CASSFNSGEEQFF. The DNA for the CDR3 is TGTGCCAGTAGTTTCAATTCAGGGGAAGAGCAGTTCTTC. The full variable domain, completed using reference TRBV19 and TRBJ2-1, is DGGITQSPKYLFRKEGQNVTLSCEQNLNHDAMYWYRQDPGQGLRLIYYSQIVNDFQKGDIAEGYSVSREKKESFPLTVTSAQKNPTAFYLCASSFNSGEEQFFGPGTRLTVL.